This is a list of T cell receptor beta chains from one sample in a study of blood T cell repertoires in COVID-19. Assay used: immunoSEQ multiplex PCR; TCRdb lists only in-frame clones, some missing. Altogether tens of thousands of clones are present, 75% to 90% being singletons, with the ten largest covering 15% to 20%. The material sequenced was peripheral blood. Every receptor here comes from a woman of 80 years or more with active or convalescent COVID-19. Both conserved end residues are part of each CDR3. A D gene is named only where the DNA matches it firmly. The size of a clone is reported for some rows only, either as once, few or many, or as a class for expanded clones.

j_gene | abundance | v_gene | d_gene | CDR3aa | CDR3nt
TRBJ2-7 | . | TRBV28 | TRBD1 | CASSKDRVLWEQYF | TGTGCCAGCAGCAAGGACAGGGTCTTGTGGGAGCAGTACTTC
TRBJ2-3 | once | TRBV5-1 | TRBD2 | CASDSSGRARLDF | TGCGCCAGCGACTCTAGCGGGAGGGCCCGGCTTGATTTT
TRBJ2-7 | . | TRBV7-3 | TRBD1 | CASIFGQGPYEQYF | TGTGCCAGCATCTTCGGACAGGGGCCCTACGAGCAGTACTTC
TRBJ2-1 | few | TRBV5-1 | TRBD2 | CASNYLAGAQNEQFF | TGCGCCAGCAACTACCTAGCGGGAGCTCAAAATGAGCAGTTCTTC
TRBJ1-4 | . | TRBV2 | TRBD1 | CASSQQGGMTEKLFF | TGTGCCAGCAGTCAACAGGGGGGAATGACGGAAAAACTGTTTTTT
TRBJ1-5 | . | TRBV19 | . | CASSFYPQGTNQPQHF | TGTGCCAGTAGTTTCTATCCCCAGGGGACCAATCAGCCCCAGCATTTT
TRBJ1-5 | . | TRBV24-1 | . | CATSDVDSYQPQHF | TGTGCCACCAGTGATGTTGACAGTTATCAGCCCCAGCATTTT
TRBJ1-1 | . | TRBV30 | TRBD1 | CAWSPGQGLINTEAFF | TGTGCCTGGAGTCCCGGACAGGGGTTAATCAACACTGAAGCTTTCTTT
TRBJ2-7 | once | TRBV30 | TRBD1 | CAWSERRTGRTYEQYF | TGTGCCTGGAGTGAAAGGAGGACAGGCCGAACCTACGAGCAGTACTTC
TRBJ1-5 | . | TRBV25-1 | . | CASSEPYSNQPQHF | TGTGCCAGCAGTGAACCCTATAGCAATCAGCCCCAGCATTTT
TRBJ1-5 | few | TRBV21-1 | . | CASSKDGNQPQHF | TGTGCCAGCAGCAAAGACGGGAATCAGCCCCAGCATTTT
TRBJ1-6 | . | TRBV6-5 | TRBD1 | CASSRDREGSPLHF | TGTGCCAGCAGCCGGGACAGGGAAGGATCACCCCTCCACTTT
TRBJ2-5 | . | TRBV6-6 | . | CASSKQGSKETQYF | TGTGCCAGCAGTAAACAGGGCTCGAAAGAGACCCAGTACTTC
TRBJ1-6 | once | TRBV15 | . | CATSRDQGTNSPLHF | TGTGCCACCAGCAGAGATCAGGGAACAAATTCACCCCTCCACTTT
TRBJ2-4 | . | TRBV4-3 | TRBD2 | CASSQDMLADGNIQYF | TGCGCCAGCAGCCAAGATATGCTAGCGGATGGAAACATTCAGTACTTC
TRBJ1-1 | once | TRBV6-5 | . | CASSNSVAEAFF | TGTGCCAGCAGTAACTCGGTAGCTGAAGCTTTCTTT
TRBJ1-4 | . | TRBV3-1/TRBV3-2 | . | CASSQSDLRGGKLFF | TGTGCCAGCAGCCAAAGCGACCTCCGCGGGGGGAAACTGTTTTTT
TRBJ1-1 | . | TRBV29-1 | . | CSVVRDEAFF | TGCAGCGTTGTACGGGATGAAGCTTTCTTT
TRBJ1-2 | . | TRBV6-1 | . | CASSESGYGYTF | TGTGCCAGCAGTGAATCAGGGTATGGCTACACCTTC
TRBJ2-2 | . | TRBV5-5 | . | CASSAGTATGELFF | TGTGCCAGCAGCGCGGGGACAGCCACCGGGGAGCTGTTTTTT
TRBJ1-2 | . | TRBV7-2 | . | CASSDSGMGMDGYTF | TGTGCCAGCAGCGACTCCGGGATGGGAATGGATGGCTACACCTTC
TRBJ2-2 | . | TRBV7-2 | TRBD2 | CASSPGWAGGLAGELFF | TGTGCCAGCAGCCCCGGCTGGGCGGGGGGGCTTGCCGGGGAGCTGTTTTTT
TRBJ2-3 | . | TRBV4-3 | TRBD2 | CASSFASGGAGLDTQYF | TGCGCCAGCAGCTTTGCTAGCGGGGGGGCCGGTCTGGATACGCAGTATTTT
TRBJ2-3 | . | TRBV11-2 | . | CASSPRQGLSTDTQYF | TGTGCCAGCAGCCCACGACAGGGACTTAGCACAGATACGCAGTATTTT
TRBJ1-4 | . | TRBV5-1 | TRBD1 | CASSLQTGGMEKLFF | TGCGCCAGCAGCTTACAGACAGGGGGAATGGAAAAACTGTTTTTT
TRBJ1-2 | . | TRBV9 | . | CASSVGGVNYGYTF | TGTGCCAGCAGCGTAGGGGGCGTCAACTATGGCTACACCTTC
TRBJ2-3 | . | TRBV30 | TRBD2 | CAWSRLAGVTDTQYF | TGTGCCTGGAGTAGACTAGCGGGAGTAACAGATACGCAGTATTTT
TRBJ1-1 | . | TRBV5-3 | TRBD1 | CARSWGQGDTEAFF | TGTGCCAGAAGCTGGGGACAGGGTGACACTGAAGCTTTCTTT
TRBJ2-3 | . | TRBV7-9 | . | CASSLASGAADTQYF | TGTGCCAGCAGCTTAGCGTCTGGGGCGGCAGATACGCAGTATTTT
TRBJ1-1 | . | TRBV25-1 | . | CASRGVYTEAFF | TGTGCCAGCAGGGGAGTTTACACTGAAGCTTTCTTT
TRBJ2-3 | once | TRBV5-1 | TRBD2 | CASSLRLAGSDTQYF | TGCGCCAGCAGCTTACGACTAGCGGGATCGGATACGCAGTATTTT
TRBJ1-5 | . | TRBV3-1/TRBV3-2 | TRBD1 | CASSPSGQTNQPQHF | TGTGCCAGCAGCCCCTCGGGACAGACAAATCAGCCCCAGCATTTT
TRBJ1-6 | . | TRBV7-3 | . | CASSLTALEPLHF | TGTGCCAGCAGCTTAACCGCCCTAGAACCCCTCCACTTT
TRBJ1-1 | . | TRBV3-1/TRBV3-2 | TRBD1 | CASSQDSWDRAFTEAFF | TGTGCCAGCAGCCAAGATTCTTGGGACAGGGCTTTCACTGAAGCTTTCTTT
TRBJ2-7 | few | TRBV7-2 | . | CASSLVSSAPGSEQYF | TGTGCCAGCAGCTTAGTGAGTAGCGCCCCGGGCTCCGAGCAGTACTTC
TRBJ1-4 | . | TRBV30 | TRBD1 | CAFTGVSNEKLFF | TGTGCCTTTACAGGGGTATCTAATGAAAAACTGTTTTTT
TRBJ2-7 | few | TRBV30 | TRBD1 | CAWRPDRGGEQYF | TGTGCCTGGAGACCCGACAGGGGGGGCGAGCAGTACTTC
TRBJ1-1 | . | TRBV6-6 | . | CASSYHQGAFF | TGTGCCAGCAGCTACCATCAGGGAGCTTTCTTT
TRBJ2-3 | . | TRBV7-2 | . | CASSLDRGDTQYF | TGTGCCAGCAGCTTAGATAGGGGAGATACGCAGTATTTT
TRBJ2-1 | . | TRBV21-1 | . | CASSKGRGLAGVSIYNEQFF | TGTGCCAGCAGCAAAGGGCGGGGACTAGCGGGGGTAAGTATCTACAATGAGCAGTTCTTC
TRBJ2-3 | . | TRBV6-5 | . | CASGGSSDTQYF | TGTGCCAGCGGAGGGAGCTCAGATACGCAGTATTTT
TRBJ2-1 | . | TRBV24-1 | TRBD1 | CATSDTRGPKQFF | TGTGCCACCAGTGATACCAGGGGGCCGAAGCAGTTCTTC
TRBJ1-6 | . | TRBV2 | TRBD1 | CASNGQGGENSPLHF | TGTGCCAGCAACGGACAGGGAGGGGAAAATTCACCCCTCCACTTT
TRBJ1-3 | once | TRBV3-1/TRBV3-2 | . | CASSQFPQDTIYF | TGTGCCAGCAGCCAGTTTCCCCAGGACACCATATATTTT
TRBJ2-5 | few | TRBV7-9 | . | CASSQNQETQYF | TGTGCCAGCAGTCAGAACCAAGAGACCCAGTACTTC
TRBJ1-1 | . | TRBV6-6 | TRBD1 | CASSTRTGGTAFF | TGTGCCAGCAGTACCCGGACAGGGGGCACAGCTTTCTTT
TRBJ2-7 | . | TRBV5-5 | TRBD2 | CASSFVRGGSSYEQYF | TGTGCCAGCAGCTTTGTGCGGGGGGGGAGCTCCTACGAGCAGTACTTC
TRBJ1-1 | . | TRBV6-6 | TRBD1 | CASSRRQGELAFF | TGTGCCAGCAGCCGCCGACAGGGGGAGTTGGCTTTCTTT
TRBJ1-6 | . | TRBV28 | TRBD1 | CASSQGVSYNSPLHF | TGTGCCAGCAGCCAGGGGGTCTCCTATAATTCACCCCTCCACTTT
TRBJ1-1 | . | TRBV18 | TRBD1 | CASSPGQGNTEAFF | TGTGCCAGCTCACCAGGACAGGGGAACACTGAAGCTTTCTTT